The 5 T cell receptor beta chains presented below share a single source sample, sequenced in a study of T cell responses to AZD1222 COVID-19 vaccine. The protocol was immunoSEQ multiplex PCR, while the TCRdb copy is restricted to in-frame clones and leaves out a portion. The sample yields 150,000 to 200,000 clones, around 94% seen once. The sequences come from peripheral blood, collected 28 days after the second AZD1222 dose. These receptors all come from an adult who received the AZD1222 COVID-19 vaccine.

This chain connects TRBV30 to TRBJ1-1, with 8 bases aligning to TRBD1. CDR1 GTSNPN and CDR2 SVGIG come from the germline V gene (reference sequence). The CDR3 runs to 17 residues. The V and J ends lost 1 base and 7 bases, in that order; junction bases with no gene match: 17. The CDR3 sequence is CAWSGQGASLGRGEAFF. CDR3 nucleotide sequence: TGTGCCTGGAGTGGGCAGGGGGCCTCATTAGGGAGGGGTGAAGCTTTCTTT.

The rearrangement uses TRBV5-5 and TRBJ1-2; unclear D gene. The V gene lost 0 bases and the J gene lost 4 bases, with 7 bases spanning the gap. Germline V lookup: CDR1 SGHKS, CDR2 YYEKEE (reference sequence). CDR3 length: 13 residues. CDR3 DNA sequence: TGTGCCAGCAGCTTGGGTGGTTCCTATGGCTACACCTTC. This encodes CASSLGGSYGYTF.

This chain joins TRBV11-2 and TRBJ1-1; TRBD1 is a possible D gene (6 bases). Germline loops: CDR1 SGHAT, CDR2 FQNNGV. V lost 1 base and J lost 4, with 19 bases in between. This CDR3 has 17 residues. In DNA form, the CDR3 reads TGTGCCAGCAGCTTAGCGCCCATAGGCCGAGGGGGCACTGAAGCTTTCTTT. It is translated as CASSLAPIGRGGTEAFF.

The chain uses TRBV28 and TRBJ2-5, with unresolved D. The germline V and J ends were trimmed by 3 bases and 13 bases, with 12 bases remaining between them. Germline V gene sequence: CDR1 MDHEN, CDR2 SYDVKM. The CDR3 has 11 residues. The CDR3 is CASSLTEQRYF. CDR3 nucleotides: TGTGCCAGCAGTTTGACGGAACAGCGGTACTTC.

V gene TRBV6-6 combines with J gene TRBJ2-1; 7 bases line up with TRBD2. The CDR3 extends over 17 amino acids. The germline V gene encodes CDR1 MNHNY and CDR2 SVGAGI (reference sequence). Unmatched junction bases numbered 10, after V lost 5 bases and J lost 0 bases. The CDR3 nucleotides are TGTGCCAGCAGTCAACCCCCTAGCGGACCCTCCTACAATGAGCAGTTCTTC. Its translation: CASSQPPSGPSYNEQFF.